The rows below give T cell receptor beta chains drawn from one sample of a study of shared clonotypes between healthy human individuals. Produced via immunoSEQ multiplex PCR; TCRdb's table is partial and in-frame only. The sample yields approximately 720,000 clones, around 72% seen once. Material: memory CD4+ T cells sorted from blood. The receptor source for this set is a woman in her 30s in good health. Each CDR3 is given with its conserved first and last residue. Each record gives: clone size, J gene, D gene, V gene, CDR3 protein, CDR3 DNA. D genes are given only for firm matches. Size tells how often a clone was seen (once, few, many) or the class of an expanded clone, and some rows leave it out.

NA TRBJ1-5 NA TRBV10-2 CASRSEQGGYGNQPQHF TGCGCCAGCCGGTCGGAACAGGGCGGATATGGCAATCAGCCCCAGCATTTT
NA TRBJ2-3 TRBD2 TRBV5-8 CASKSSGRAWGQYF TGTGCCAGCAAATCTAGCGGGAGGGCCTGGGGGCAGTATTTT
few TRBJ2-1 NA TRBV5-6 CASSSWRDRRHNEQFF TGTGCCAGCAGTTCCTGGAGGGACAGAAGACACAATGAGCAGTTCTTC
NA TRBJ1-5 NA TRBV19 CASSILLPSAGTGQPQHF TGTGCCAGTAGTATCCTCCTCCCGTCCGCGGGGACGGGGCAGCCCCAGCATTTT
NA TRBJ1-1 NA TRBV11-3 CASSSYRDTEAFF TGTGCCAGCAGCTCCTACAGGGACACTGAAGCTTTCTTT
NA TRBJ1-3 NA TRBV2 CASSDPGTVSGNTIYF TGTGCCAGCAGTGACCCCGGGACGGTCTCTGGAAACACCATATATTTT
NA TRBJ2-7 TRBD2 TRBV2 CASGLAGSYEQYF TGTGCCAGCGGACTAGCGGGGTCCTACGAGCAGTACTTC
NA TRBJ2-3 NA TRBV5-4 CASSPGSQSANTQYF TGTGCCAGCAGCCCCGGGAGCCAGTCCGCTAATACGCAGTATTTT
few TRBJ2-3 TRBD2 TRBV6-4 CASSGLAGSTDTQYF TGTGCCAGCAGTGGACTAGCGGGAAGCACAGATACGCAGTATTTT
few TRBJ2-3 NA TRBV19 CASRLTGSTDTQYF TGTGCCAGTAGACTTACAGGGAGCACAGATACGCAGTATTTT
few TRBJ2-5 TRBD2 TRBV7-8 CASSLAHVGREETQYF TGTGCCAGCAGCTTAGCGCACGTTGGGAGGGAAGAGACCCAGTACTTC
NA TRBJ2-1 NA TRBV18 CASFVNHTLWQFF TGTGCCAGCTTCGTTAATCACACCCTTTGGCAGTTCTTC
NA TRBJ2-2 NA TRBV6-5 CASSVGGGELFF TGTGCCAGCAGTGTCGGGGGCGGGGAGCTGTTTTTT
once TRBJ1-5 TRBD1 TRBV5-6 CASEMTGDQPQHF TGTGCCAGCGAAATGACAGGGGATCAGCCCCAGCATTTT
NA TRBJ2-7 NA TRBV10-3 CAIKAGPDEQYF TGTGCCATCAAGGCAGGCCCTGACGAGCAGTACTTC
NA TRBJ2-5 NA TRBV5-1 CASSLGQYQETQYF TGCGCCAGCAGCCTAGGACAGTACCAAGAGACCCAGTACTTC
NA TRBJ2-7 TRBD2 TRBV28 CASSFPPVTSGEDEQYF TGTGCCAGCAGTTTTCCCCCTGTGACTAGCGGGGAGGACGAGCAGTACTTC
few TRBJ2-5 TRBD2 TRBV29-1 CSVEAAGTSRETQYF TGCAGCGTTGAAGCAGCTGGGACTAGCCGAGAGACCCAGTACTTC
NA TRBJ1-2 TRBD1 TRBV13 CASSRRQGARRGGYTF TGTGCCAGCAGCCGGAGACAGGGGGCGCGGAGAGGTGGCTACACCTTC
NA TRBJ2-3 NA TRBV6-5 CASRVDISRTDTQYF TGTGCCAGCAGAGTAGACATTTCTAGAACAGATACGCAGTATTTT
NA TRBJ2-7 NA TRBV2 CASTRGIKNEQYF TGTGCCAGCACTAGGGGCATTAAGAACGAGCAGTACTTC
NA TRBJ2-1 TRBD2 TRBV7-9 CASSPATGGAYNEQFF TGTGCCAGCAGCCCTGCAACGGGAGGCGCCTACAATGAGCAGTTCTTC
NA TRBJ2-3 NA TRBV5-1 CASSPTVGTDTQYF TGCGCCAGCAGCCCTACTGTGGGGACAGATACGCAGTATTTT
many TRBJ1-5 NA TRBV2 CASTRVERNQPQHF TGTGCCAGCACCAGGGTTGAAAGGAATCAGCCCCAGCATTTT
NA TRBJ1-1 NA TRBV5-4 CASSFPGRNTEAFF TGTGCCAGCAGCTTTCCAGGCAGGAACACTGAAGCTTTCTTT
NA TRBJ2-7 NA TRBV20-1 CSAKGDHEQYF TGCAGTGCTAAGGGGGACCACGAGCAGTACTTC
NA TRBJ2-1 NA TRBV6-1 CASNFDRSTYNEQFF TGTGCCAGCAACTTCGACAGGTCGACCTACAATGAGCAGTTCTTC
NA TRBJ1-1 NA TRBV10-2 CASGRPVDTEAFF TGCGCCAGCGGGCGTCCGGTGGACACTGAAGCTTTCTTT
NA TRBJ2-3 TRBD2 TRBV6-5 CASTRLAGVTDTQYF TGTGCCAGCACCAGACTAGCGGGAGTGACCGATACGCAGTATTTT
NA TRBJ1-2 NA TRBV28 CASSERVPYGYTF TGTGCCAGCAGCGAAAGGGTCCCCTATGGCTACACCTTC
few TRBJ2-5 TRBD1 TRBV5-1 CASSYGQGNTQYF TGCGCCAGCAGCTACGGACAGGGGAACACCCAGTACTTC
NA TRBJ1-2 NA TRBV29-1 CSVEVDGASYYGYTF TGCAGCGTTGAAGTTGATGGGGCGTCCTACTATGGCTACACCTTC
NA TRBJ2-3 TRBD1 TRBV6-5 CASNKDRSTDTQYF TGTGCCAGCAATAAGGACAGGTCGACAGATACGCAGTATTTT
many TRBJ1-1 TRBD1 TRBV30 CAWRLQGATEAFF TGTGCCTGGAGGCTACAGGGGGCCACTGAAGCTTTCTTT
few TRBJ1-2 NA TRBV7-6 CASSLEGGFEGGYTF TGTGCCAGCAGCTTAGAGGGGGGTTTCGAGGGTGGCTACACCTTC
NA TRBJ1-4 TRBD1 TRBV2 CASSRDRVFSNEKLFF TGTGCCAGCAGCCGGGACAGGGTATTTTCTAATGAAAAACTGTTTTTT
NA TRBJ2-1 NA TRBV10-2 CASSGLGNEQFF TGCGCCAGCAGTGGCCTGGGGAATGAGCAGTTCTTC
NA TRBJ1-5 NA TRBV4-2 CASSQGSNQPQHF TGTGCCAGCAGCCAAGGCAGCAATCAGCCCCAGCATTTT
NA TRBJ2-7 TRBD2 TRBV2 CAISGTSGHFSYEQYF TGTGCCATTTCCGGGACTAGCGGGCATTTCTCCTACGAGCAGTACTTC
NA TRBJ2-2 NA TRBV19 CASNSEGRGRSGELFF TGTGCCAGTAACTCCGAAGGCAGGGGGAGGTCCGGGGAGCTGTTTTTT